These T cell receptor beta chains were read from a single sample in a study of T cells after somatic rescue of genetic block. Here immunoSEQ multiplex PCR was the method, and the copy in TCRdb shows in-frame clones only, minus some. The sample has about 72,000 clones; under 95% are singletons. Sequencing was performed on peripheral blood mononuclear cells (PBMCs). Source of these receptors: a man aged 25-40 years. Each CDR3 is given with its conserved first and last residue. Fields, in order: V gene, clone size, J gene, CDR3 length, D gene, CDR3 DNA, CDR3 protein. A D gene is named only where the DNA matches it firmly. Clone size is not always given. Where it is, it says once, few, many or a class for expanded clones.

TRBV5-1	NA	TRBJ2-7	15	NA	TGCGCCAGCAGCTTCGGGGACTTAAGTACCTACGAGCAGTACTTC	CASSFGDLSTYEQYF
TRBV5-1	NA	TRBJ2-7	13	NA	TGCGCCAGCGGGGTCGTTCTGGGGCACGAGCAGTACTTC	CASGVVLGHEQYF
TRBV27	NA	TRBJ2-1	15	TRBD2	TGTGCCAGCAGTTTAGGGTCTAGCGGTGCGAATGAGCAGTTCTTC	CASSLGSSGANEQFF
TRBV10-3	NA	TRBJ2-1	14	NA	TGTGCCATCAGTGAGTTTTTAGCGAGGGGTGAGCAGTTCTTC	CAISEFLARGEQFF
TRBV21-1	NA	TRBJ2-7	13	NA	TGTGCCAGCAGCAAAGGTTCGGGCTACGAGCAGTACTTC	CASSKGSGYEQYF
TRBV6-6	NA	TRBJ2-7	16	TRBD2	TGTGCCAGCAGTTACACCGGACTAGCGGACACCTACGAGCAGTACTTC	CASSYTGLADTYEQYF
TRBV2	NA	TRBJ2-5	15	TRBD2	TGTGCCAGCAGCCCACGCGGGGGGGTCCAAGAGACCCAGTACTTC	CASSPRGGVQETQYF
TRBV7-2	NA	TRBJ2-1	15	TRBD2	TGTGCCATCTCCTTAGCGGGGGGCCAAAACAATGAGCAGTTCTTC	CAISLAGGQNNEQFF
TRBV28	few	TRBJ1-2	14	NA	TGTGCCAGCAGTTCCGGGTCCTCTCGGCACGGCTACACCTTC	CASSSGSSRHGYTF
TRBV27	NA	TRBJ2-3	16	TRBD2	TGTGCCAGCAGTTTAGAAGCGGGAGGGCTGAGAGATACGCAGTATTTT	CASSLEAGGLRDTQYF
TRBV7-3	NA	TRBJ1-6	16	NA	TGTGCCAGCAGCTCAAACCCCCGGGGCCGTAATTCACCCCTCCACTTT	CASSSNPRGRNSPLHF
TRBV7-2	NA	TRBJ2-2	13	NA	TGTGCCAGCAGCCCCCGTCGCACCGGGGAGCTGTTTTTT	CASSPRRTGELFF
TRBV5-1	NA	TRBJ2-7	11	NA	TGCGCCAGCAGCTTGGGGTACGAGCAGTACTTC	CASSLGYEQYF
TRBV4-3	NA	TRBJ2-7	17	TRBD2	TGCGCCAGCAGCCAAGAGTGGCTAGCGGGAGGATTATACGAGCAGTACTTC	CASSQEWLAGGLYEQYF
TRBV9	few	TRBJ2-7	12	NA	TGTGCCAGCAGCGGGGACGGCTACGAGCAGTACTTC	CASSGDGYEQYF
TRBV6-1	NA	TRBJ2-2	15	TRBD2	TGTGCCAGCACTGGCTGGGGGGGTAGGGCCGGGGAGCTGTTTTTT	CASTGWGGRAGELFF
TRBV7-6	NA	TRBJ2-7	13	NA	TGTGCCAGCAGCTTTGGTAGCGGCTACGAGCAGTACTTC	CASSFGSGYEQYF
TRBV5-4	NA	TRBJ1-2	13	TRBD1	TGTGCCAGCAGCAACAGGGGGCGAGCTGGCTACACCTTC	CASSNRGRAGYTF
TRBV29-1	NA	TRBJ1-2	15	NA	TGCAGCGTTTCCCCCCACCTCAGGTCCGGGGAAGGCTACACCTTC	CSVSPHLRSGEGYTF
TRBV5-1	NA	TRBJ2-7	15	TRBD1	TGCGCCAGCAGCTTGGCGACAGGGGTTGCCTACGAGCAGTACTTC	CASSLATGVAYEQYF
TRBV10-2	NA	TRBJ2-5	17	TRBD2	TGCGCCAGCAGCGCACAACTAGCGGGACGATCGGAGGAGACCCAGTACTTC	CASSAQLAGRSEETQYF
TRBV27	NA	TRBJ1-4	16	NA	TGTGCCAGCAGCCCCTGGGGCAGGGGATGGAATGAAAAACTGTTTTTT	CASSPWGRGWNEKLFF
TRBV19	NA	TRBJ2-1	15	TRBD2	TGTGCCAGTAGTACTCCTAGCGGGGGATCCAATGAGCAGTTCTTC	CASSTPSGGSNEQFF
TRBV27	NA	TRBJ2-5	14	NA	TGTGCCAGCAGTGGCGGCAGGGGGGGAGAGACCCAGTACTTC	CASSGGRGGETQYF
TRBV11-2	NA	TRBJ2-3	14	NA	TGTGCCAGCAGCTTTAATTCAAGAGCAGATACGCAGTATTTT	CASSFNSRADTQYF
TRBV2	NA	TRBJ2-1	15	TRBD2	TGTGCCAGCAGTGAGGGGACTAGCGGGAGAAATGAGCAGTTCTTC	CASSEGTSGRNEQFF
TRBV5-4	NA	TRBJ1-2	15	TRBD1	TGTGCCAGCAGCTTGGCGGTGAGGGGGCAGGATGGCTACACCTTC	CASSLAVRGQDGYTF
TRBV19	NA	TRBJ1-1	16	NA	TGTGCCAGTAGTATTGGTACAGGGCGGAAGAACACTGAAGCTTTCTTT	CASSIGTGRKNTEAFF
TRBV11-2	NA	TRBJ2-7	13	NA	TGTGCCAGCAGCTTAGGACGGGCCCTCGAGCAGTACTTC	CASSLGRALEQYF
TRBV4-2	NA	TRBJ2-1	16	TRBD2	TGTGCCAGCAGCCAAGGACTAGCGGGAGAGGGGGATGAGCAGTTCTTC	CASSQGLAGEGDEQFF
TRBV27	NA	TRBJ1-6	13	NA	TGTGCCAGCAGTTTTTCAGGTGGCTCACCCCTCCACTTT	CASSFSGGSPLHF
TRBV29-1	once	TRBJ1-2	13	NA	TGCAGCGTTGAAGATCTATTCGGAGATAGCTACACCTTC	CSVEDLFGDSYTF
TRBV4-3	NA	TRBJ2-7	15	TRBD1	TGCGCCAGCAGCCGGGGACAGGGGGCATCCTACGAGCAGTACTTC	CASSRGQGASYEQYF
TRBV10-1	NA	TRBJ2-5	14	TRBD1	TGCGCCAGCAGTCCGGGACAGGAGCAAGAGACCCAGTACTTC	CASSPGQEQETQYF
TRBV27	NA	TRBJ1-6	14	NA	TGTGCCAGCACCGGGGACGTCTATAATTCACCCCTCCACTTT	CASTGDVYNSPLHF
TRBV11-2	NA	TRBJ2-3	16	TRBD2	TGTGCCAGCAGCTTCGGCGGGGGGGTGCTCACAGATACGCAGTATTTT	CASSFGGGVLTDTQYF
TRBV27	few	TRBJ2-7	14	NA	TGTGCCAGCAATCCGGGACCAGGGGCCTACGAGCAGTACTTC	CASNPGPGAYEQYF
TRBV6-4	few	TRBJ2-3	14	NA	TGTGCCAGCAGTGAGGGGACTAGCACAGATACGCAGTATTTT	CASSEGTSTDTQYF